Sequencing of this TCR beta chain was carried out in a study of beta chain features in type 1 diabetes (dated by TCRdb to 2016 to 2019). For the wider study: Mean age, gender distribution, total cell number and subset yield were not different between patients and healthy donors. Across all samples, almost 110 million sorted cells were examined, and cell number per subset correlated strongly with RNA yield. Regulatory and stem cell-like memory subsets were obtained from only 8 patients and about 8 healthy donors, while naive and central memory subsets were obtained from all 30 or so donors. In the study, recently diagnosed type 1 diabetes patients and matched healthy donors were compared on the TCRB repertoires of their sorted circulating CD4+ T cell subsets.

General findings and caveats noted by the study authors: At VDJ recombination sites, patients with type 1 diabetes made fewer insertions and deleted more nucleotides, a pattern implying thymic rearrangement abnormalities. PCR might favor shorter templates, but patient and control samples were amplified and corrected together, so any skew would affect both groups equally. Only small numbers of individuals were included in the HLA sub-analyses, which left unresolved whether HLA type had any influence on TCRB rearrangement. Because cDNA was sequenced instead of genomic DNA, highly expressing activated cells could be over-represented, though the groups showed no difference in activation or CD3 levels. Naive, central memory and regulatory TCRB repertoires appeared to be more alike among patients than among healthy donors. Type 1 diabetes patients showed a moderate but significant shortening of TCRB CDR3 length in all four CD4+ subsets.

Each donor gave one peripheral blood draw, averaging around 120 mL, which was collected into heparinised tubes. Using a panel that included CD45RO, CCR7, CD25, CD127, CD95 and CD27, naive, central memory, regulatory and stem cell-like memory CD4+ T cells were sorted on a BD FACSAria II. Purity was above 95% for every sorted population. PBMCs were separated immediately by Lymphoprep density gradient centrifugation and were stained directly, without being cultured. Samples were stained and sorted in pairs, with one healthy donor and one patient per experiment, so that batch effects were minimized. In the case of this clone: The antigen it recognizes is unknown. No much larger clone exists at a distance of one base, and base qualities are not known.

The CDR3 measures 17 amino acids from cysteine to phenylalanine. Only the CDR3 DNA is retained, 51 bases long and in frame from the first base. The germline V and J ends show losses of 7 bases and 2 bases respectively, and no gene match explains 10 bases of the junction. As encoded in the germline V gene, CDR1 is SGHRS while CDR2 is YFSETQ. All of the isolated RNA was reverse transcribed with the High Capacity cDNA Reverse Transcription Kit, so expressed TCRB transcripts were sequenced. Deep immunoSEQ sequencing was performed on naive, central memory and regulatory T cell samples, with an average of about 3.57 million total reads per sample. Sorted cells were lysed in RLT buffer, and RNA was extracted using DNase-treated RNeasy Micro or Mini kits according to cell number. Each cell subset was processed separately to prevent cross-contamination, with patient and healthy donor samples processed together. The immunoSEQ multiplex PCR was used to amplify TCRB sequences from cDNA, yielding 87-bp fragments that span the CDR3 region. Amplicons were sequenced on the Illumina HiSeq platform. For the original study's pipeline: Synthetic template baselines were used to correct PCR bias computationally, reads within Hamming distance 2 were collapsed together, and singletons that could not be merged were discarded. Reads were aligned to IMGT to assign V, D and J genes, CDR3 length, and insertions or deletions at six rearrangement sites. Within each subset, clonotype counts were normalized to the number of sorted cells before true diversity and Gini coefficients were calculated with the tcR R package. The overlap coefficient, calculated on TCRB nucleotide sequences, was used to measure repertoire sharing. Out-of-frame TCRB sequences from naive cells were analyzed to stand in for the pre-selection repertoire. TCRdb obtained this table from immuneACCESS and retained in-frame rearrangements with V and J assigned. These tables miss some clones; where compared with another copy, unresolved V genes account for less than half of the shortfall, and the remainder is unexplained. The V and J calls and clone size come from that table; D and trimming were worked out from the DNA. The sample yields 970,000 or so clones; roughly 15% were counted once. The ten largest clones represent around 0.02% of the sample.

In this chain, TRBV5-1 is recombined with TRBJ2-7; 15 bases in between match TRBD2. This receptor was taken from a woman younger than 35 in good health. Sequenced material: naive CD4+ T cells from blood. The sample's cell subset or site label, decoded: true naive CD4+ T cells. The DNA sequence follows: TGCGCCAGCGGAAAAGGACTAGCGGGAGGGCAACCCTACGAGCAGTACTTC. Its protein reads: CASGKGLAGGQPYEQYF.